What follows are 5 T cell receptor beta chains derived from one specimen sequenced in a study of blood T cell repertoires in COVID-19. TCRdb's copy holds only in-frame clones and misses some; the assay was immunoSEQ multiplex PCR. The sample lists around 290,000 clones, around 90% occurring once. Source material: PBMCs or T cells enriched from blood (not recorded which). All receptors come from a woman between 40 and 50 years old who had recovered from COVID-19.

The chain has TRBV29-1 and TRBJ1-1; 7 bases agree with TRBD1. CDR3 size: 12 residues. Germline V gives CDR1 SQVTM, CDR2 ANQGSEA. V lost 6 bases, J lost 7 bases, and 8 bases stayed unmatched. CDR3 DNA: TGCAGCGTGGGGACAGTCTACCTTGAAGCTTTCTTT. This codes for CSVGTVYLEAFF.

A single count supports this clone. The chain is built from TRBV30 and TRBJ1-3, with a tentative D call TRBD1 (5 bases). Per germline, CDR1 GTSNPN and CDR2 SVGIG (reference sequence). The CDR3 length is 15 residues. Trimming removed 0 bases at V and 4 bases at J, with 13 bases between. The CDR3 loop is CAWSVGGAGGNTIYF. The CDR3, as DNA: TGTGCCTGGAGTGTAGGAGGGGCTGGCGGAAACACCATATATTTT.

The chain uses TRBV7-2 and TRBJ2-7, with D maybe TRBD2 (5 bases). There are 15 residues in the CDR3. V lost 5 bases and J lost 0, with 14 bases in between. Germline V gives CDR1 SGHTA, CDR2 FQGNSA. The CDR3 here is CASSAYVTNSYEQYF. The DNA for the CDR3 is TGTGCCAGCAGCGCCTATGTGACTAACTCCTACGAGCAGTACTTC.

The chain recombines TRBV6-4 with TRBJ1-1, with D maybe TRBD1 (5 bases). Trimming left V 4 bases short and J 1 base short, with 16 bases between. This CDR3 has 16 residues. The germline V gene encodes CDR1 MRHNA and CDR2 SNTAGT. The CDR3 loop reads CASSVHWGGRNTEAFF. CDR3 sequence (DNA): TGTGCCAGCAGTGTCCACTGGGGGGGAAGGAACACTGAAGCTTTCTTT.

The chain uses TRBV24-1 and TRBJ2-7; D may be TRBD1 (5 bases). Deletions cut 9 bases from V and 3 bases from J, with 8 bases between. Germline-derived CDR1 and CDR2 are KGHDR and SFDVKD. The CDR3 is made up of 11 amino acids. DNA for the CDR3: TGTGCCACCGGACAAAACTACGAGCAGTACTTC. Amino acids: CATGQNYEQYF.